The sample holds a few counts of the clone carrying this T cell receptor beta chain. Its antigen is unidentified. Treatment here: randomized to nivolumab then ipilimumab (arm A) or the reverse (arm B). None of the patients previously received DNA-damaging chemotherapy. This entry comes from a study of sequential checkpoint blockade in melanoma. Background on the study: Patients were randomized 1:1 to nivolumab-then-ipilimumab or ipilimumab-then-nivolumab first-line.

Generated by immunoSEQ multiplex PCR, the TCRdb table keeps only in-frame clones and is missing some. The sample contains approximately 8,200 clones, about a quarter of which appear only once. This CDR3 region has 13 residues. V lost 0 bases to trimming and J lost 2 bases, with 5 bases between them. CDR1 is SGDLS and CDR2 is YYNGEE in the germline V gene. The study's findings and limits: In arm A, pretreatment tumor clonality was associated with response.

This specimen consisted of tumor tissue (inferred from file names), obtained from a patient given nivolumab and ipilimumab in sequence. The V call is TRBV9, the J call TRBJ1-2; D not resolved. This receptor was identified in a human donor with melanoma. The CDR3 DNA sequence: TGTGCCAGCAGCGTAGGCCAAAACTATGGCTACACCTTC. It codes for CASSVGQNYGYTF.